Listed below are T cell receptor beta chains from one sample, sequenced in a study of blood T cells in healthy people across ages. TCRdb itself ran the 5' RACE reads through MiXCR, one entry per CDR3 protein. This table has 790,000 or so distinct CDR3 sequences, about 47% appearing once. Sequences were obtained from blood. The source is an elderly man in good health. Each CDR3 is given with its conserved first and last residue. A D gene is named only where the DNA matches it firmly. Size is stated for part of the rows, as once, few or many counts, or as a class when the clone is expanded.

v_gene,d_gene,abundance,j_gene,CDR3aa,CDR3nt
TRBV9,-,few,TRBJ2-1,CASSVVGGVEQFF,TGTGCCAGCAGCGTAGTAGGGGGGGTTGAGCAGTTCTTC
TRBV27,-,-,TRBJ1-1,CASSLRWLATEAFF,TGTGCCAGCAGTCTAAGGTGGCTCGCCACTGAAGCTTTCTTT
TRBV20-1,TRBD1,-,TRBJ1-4,CSALRELGTGDEKLFF,TGCAGTGCCCTCCGAGAGTTAGGGACAGGGGACGAAAAACTGTTTTTT
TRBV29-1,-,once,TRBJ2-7,CSVATTAESSYNEQYF,TGCAGCGTTGCAACGACGGCGGAGAGCTCCTACAATGAGCAGTACTTC
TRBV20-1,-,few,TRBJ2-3,CSARYRGTDTQYF,TGCAGTGCTAGATACAGGGGCACAGATACGCAGTATTTT
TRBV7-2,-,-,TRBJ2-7,CASSPGWGTHSYEQYF,TGTGCCAGCAGCCCTGGCTGGGGCACCCACTCCTACGAGCAGTACTTC
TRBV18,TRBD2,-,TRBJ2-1,CASSPSGGVFGEQFF,TGTGCCAGCTCACCGTCCGGGGGGGTTTTTGGTGAGCAGTTCTTC
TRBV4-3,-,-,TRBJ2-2,CASSRGRGSSTGELFF,TGCGCCAGCAGTCGGGGCAGGGGCTCGAGCACCGGGGAGCTGTTTTTT
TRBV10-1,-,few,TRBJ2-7,CASRDRRGTYEQYF,TGCGCCAGCAGAGACAGGCGGGGAACCTACGAGCAGTACTTC
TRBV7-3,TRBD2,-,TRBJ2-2,CASSPGLAGAIGELFF,TGTGCCAGCAGCCCGGGACTAGCGGGGGCCATAGGGGAGCTGTTTTTT
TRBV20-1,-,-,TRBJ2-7,CSGTWASVEQYF,TGCAGTGGGACCTGGGCTAGCGTCGAGCAGTACTTC
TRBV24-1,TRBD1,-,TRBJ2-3,CATSDTRPTPQGVTDTQYF,TGTGCCACCAGTGACACACGCCCGACTCCCCAGGGGGTCACAGATACGCAGTATTTT
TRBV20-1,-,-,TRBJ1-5,CSASYLDSNQPQHF,TGCAGTGCAAGCTACTTGGATAGCAATCAGCCCCAGCATTTT
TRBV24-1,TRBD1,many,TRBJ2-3,CATMGQGFSDTQYF,TGTGCCACGATGGGACAGGGGTTTTCAGATACGCAGTATTTT
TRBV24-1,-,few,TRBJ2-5,CATSDPGTPMEETQYF,TGTGCCACCAGTGACCCGGGGACCCCTATGGAAGAGACCCAGTACTTC
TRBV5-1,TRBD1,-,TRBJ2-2,CASSPRTGNTGELFF,TGCGCCAGCAGCCCGAGGACAGGGAACACCGGGGAGCTGTTTTTT
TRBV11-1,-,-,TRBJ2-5,CASSLSPDQETQYF,TGTGCCAGCAGCTTGAGTCCAGACCAAGAGACCCAGTACTTC
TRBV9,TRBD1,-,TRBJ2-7,CASSVTGTAYEQYF,TGTGCCAGCAGCGTAACCGGGACAGCCTACGAGCAGTACTTC
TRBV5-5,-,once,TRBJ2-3,CASSRPPSSTDTQYF,TGTGCCAGCAGCCGTCCCCCGAGCTCCACAGATACGCAGTATTTT
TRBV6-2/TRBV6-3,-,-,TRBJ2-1,CASKTDYTHEQFF,TGTGCCAGCAAAACAGACTACACGCATGAGCAGTTCTTC